Reported below is one T cell receptor (beta chain). Antigen specificity is unknown. It may be a read error: a sequence one base away is much more abundant. The CDR3 ends on some other residue instead of the conserved phenylalanine or tryptophan, so this is likely a read error. The record originates from a study of CD8+CD57+ T cells in acquired aplastic anemia. Across the study: Sorted CD4+ and CD8+ cells gave an average of 3.2 ug of DNA.

CDR1 is SGHRS, CDR2 YFSETQ, per germline. The CDR3 is made up of 15 amino acids. V dropped 3 bases and J dropped 6; count of bases not matched to a gene: 8. Genomic DNA templated the TCR beta VDJ and CDR3 profiling. Via MiXCR, TCRdb re-called the reads, giving one row per CDR3 protein. Among more than 150,000 distinct CDR3 sequences, less than 50% were seen once, and the ten largest hold 1.8%. Whole-study results and caveats: In CD8+ cells, Simpson's diversity showed no significant difference between patients and controls. Roughly 28 was the count of CD8+ CDR3 sequences that patients shared with controls.

In patients chosen for sequencing, flow cytometry had shown CD8+CD57+ cell expansion. This chain joins TRBV5-1 and TRBJ2-7, with TRBD1 matching 11 bases. This TCR derives from a human donor with aplastic anemia. The sample was sorted CD4+, CD8+, or CD8+CD57+ T cells (not recorded which) from PBMCs. The CDR3 region has the DNA TGCGCCAGCAGCTACGGACAGGGGGCCGGTAGCGAGCAGTACCTC. Amino acid sequence: CASSYGQGAGSEQYL.